The present T cell receptor (beta chain) was sequenced within a study of blood T cell repertoires in COVID-19 (dated by TCRdb to the early 2020s). Regarding the study in general: Samples from collaborators originated in the United States, Italy and Spain and spanned both the acute and convalescent phases of COVID-19. The repertoires were released in a freely available public database meant as a resource for research on the immune response to SARS-CoV-2. The prospective study material was composed of cDNA or gDNA derived from T cells, B-cell-depleted T cells, or PBMCs. Samples came from the ongoing ImmuneRACE study (first 160 participants) plus 1,254 subjects from 6 global collaborators. Sample metadata almost always included a de-identified subject ID, COVID-19 status, age in years and sex. Where available, HLA class I and class II types were obtained from metadata supplied by the sample provider rather than from assay-based typing. Subjects who had been exposed to COVID-19, were actively infected with it, or had recovered from it provided the deeply sampled blood TCRbeta repertoires that made up the dataset. What the research found in general, with its limitations: Clinical and demographic metadata were provided uncurated, with the amount varying by source and participant.

A remark on this clone: Its antigen specificity is not known. Per-base quality was not reported, and no clone a single base away is much larger than it.

TCRbeta CDR3 regions were amplified from genomic DNA using the immunoSEQ Assay, a bias-controlled multiplex PCR. In the authors' own workflow: Nucleated cell counts per sample were estimated from amplification of reference gene primers within the assay. Sequence reads were collapsed and filtered to measure the absolute abundance of every unique TCRbeta CDR3 rearrangement. For each sample, productive Simpson clonality was calculated by taking the square root of Simpson's diversity index across productive rearrangements. TCRdb's version of the immuneACCESS table is confined to in-frame rearrangements and falls short of the full clone set. An unresolved V gene accounts for under half of the shortfall where checked; the remainder is of unknown origin. V and J calls and clone size follow that table, whereas D and trimming were derived from the DNA. Counted in this sample were hundreds of thousands of clones; 84% of them appeared once. Together, the top ten hold 8.6% of the sample.

The CDR3, from cysteine to phenylalanine, totals 15 residues. Just CDR3 DNA is preserved here, 45 bases in frame from base 1. Collaborating institutions collected whole blood in K2EDTA tubes following their own protocols. For TCRbeta analysis, collaborators shipped samples as frozen whole blood, isolated PBMCs, or DNA extracted from either of those sample types. This receptor was identified in a human donor in a cohort sampled during active COVID-19. The sequence joins TRBV12-2 to TRBJ2-7; the D segment call TRBD2 is taken from the table without a DNA check. TRBV12-2 constitutes a pseudogene. The sample comprised peripheral blood. The CDR3 reads CASRLFLAMEYEQYF. Here is the DNA: TGTGCAAGTCGCTTATTTTTGGCGATGGAGTACGAGCAGTACTTC.